The 20 T cell receptor beta chains below were found in one sample sequenced in a study of T cell repertoires in cytomegalovirus infection. TCRdb independently ran MiXCR on the reads; one entry per CDR3 protein. Altogether about 890,000 distinct CDR3 sequences are present, less than 35% being singletons, with the ten largest covering 11% to 15%. These receptors lack a known antigen. This sample comprised cultured CD8+ T cells from PBMCs, obtained from culture after CMV antigen stimulation. The receptors originated from a human donor in good health (CMV status not recorded). Some clones in this sample may be carry-over from other donors' samples.

This clonotype was seen more than once but under ten times. V and J are TRBV6-6 and TRBJ2-3; 8 bases fit TRBD2. Looked up from germline, CDR1 is MNHNY and CDR2 is SVGAGI (reference sequence). This CDR3 has 17 residues. V gave up 5 bases and J gave up 6 bases; unmatched junction bases: 16. Written as DNA, the CDR3 is TGTGCCAGCAGTCCCCGGAAAGAGCGGGGGATGGTCGATACGCAGTATTTT. Protein product: CASSPRKERGMVDTQYF.

As to this clonotype: One end of the junction varies from germline; a read error may be responsible. DNA of the CDR3: TGTGTCAGCACCAGGGGGGGAGGGCAGTATTTT. Its translation: CVSTRGGGQYF. The chain couples TRBV11-2 to TRBJ2-3, with D perhaps TRBD1 or TRBD2 (7 bases each). Germline CDR1 SGHAT, CDR2 FQNNGV. The CDR3 has 11 residues.

The V and J genes are TRBV7-6 and TRBJ2-7, with D maybe TRBD1 (6 bases). This CDR3 comprises 13 residues. V was trimmed by 4 bases and J by 5 bases, leaving 12 bases between them. CDR1 and CDR2 from the germline V gene are SGHVS and FNYEAQ. The CDR3 DNA reads TGTGCCAGCAGCTGGAGCAGGGGCAACGAGCAGTACTTC. Translating it yields CASSWSRGNEQYF. Combining the CDR3 with reference TRBV7-6 and TRBJ2-7 gives the whole variable domain GAGVSQSPRYKVTKRGQDVALRCDPISGHVSLYWYRQALGQGPEFLTYFNYEAQQDKSGLPNDRFSAERPEGSISTLTIQRTEQRDSAMYRCASSWSRGNEQYFGPGTRLTVT.

This clonotype was seen at least ten times. J is TRBJ2-5 and V is TRBV7-9, with 7 nucleotides matching TRBD1. The CDR3 is 15 residues long. The V gene's germline CDR1 is SEHNR and CDR2 FQNEAQ (reference sequence). The V gene end was trimmed by 5 bases and the J gene end by 3 bases; junction bases not matched to a gene: 9. The CDR3, as DNA: TGTGCCAGCAGCCTAGGGCCTCAGGGGGAAGAGACCCAGTACTTC. Its translation is CASSLGPQGEETQYF.

In this sample, this clonotype turned up a few times. The rearrangement uses TRBV6-1 and TRBJ2-7; 8 nucleotides match TRBD1. This CDR3 comprises 15 residues. Germline-derived CDR1 and CDR2 are MNHNS and SASEGT. Losses at the gene ends were 0 bases for V and 2 bases for J; bases not matched to a gene: 3. The CDR3 DNA reads TGTGCCAGCAGTGAAGCCGACAGGGGAACCTACGAGCAGTACTTC. Its translation is CASSEADRGTYEQYF.

This clonotype came up a few times. J is TRBJ2-5 and V is TRBV5-5; D uncertain. V lost 4 bases and J lost 2, with 15 bases in between. The CDR3 is made up of 15 amino acids. Germline lookup yields CDR1 SGHKS and CDR2 YYEKEE (reference sequence). Written as DNA, the CDR3 is TGTGCCAGCAGCCCTCCGTCCCGGTTACAAGAGACCCAGTACTTC. This gives the protein CASSPPSRLQETQYF.

This clonotype was counted many times. The gene calls are TRBV7-8 and TRBJ2-3; D may be TRBD2 (5 bases). The CDR3 contains 13 residues. V was cut by 6 bases and J by 3 bases, with 10 bases left in between. Germline CDR1 SGHVS, CDR2 FQNEAQ. CDR3 DNA sequence: TGTGCCAGCAGTTGGGCGGGTACAGATACGCAGTATTTT. This sequence encodes CASSWAGTDTQYF.

The chain has TRBV6-2 or TRBV6-3 and TRBJ1-1, with 7 bases aligning to TRBD1. Germline V gene sequence: CDR1 MNHEY, CDR2 SVGEGT. The CDR3 spans 14 residues. V shed 2 bases, J shed 4 bases, and the junction held 4 bases outside the gene matches. The chain's CDR3 is CASSYVAGGTEAFF. The DNA of the CDR3 is TGTGCCAGCAGTTACGTGGCAGGGGGCACTGAAGCTTTCTTT.

This chain joins TRBV27 and TRBJ1-2; D unclear. V dropped 2 bases and J dropped 8 bases, with 15 bases sitting between them. The CDR3 has 14 amino acids. Germline-derived CDR1 and CDR2 are MNHEY and SMNVEV (reference sequence). CDR3 coding DNA: TGTGCCAGCAGTTTAAAAGGAGTGGATAGCGGCTACACCTTC. This codes for CASSLKGVDSGYTF.

This clonotype was observed many times. J is TRBJ1-1 and V is TRBV7-2, with D tentatively TRBD1 (6 bases). The CDR3 has 16 residues. Germline V gene data show CDR1 as SGHTA and CDR2 as FQGNSA. V was clipped by 5 bases and J by 1 base, with 17 bases between them. The CDR3 loop is CASSLPGHRENTEAFF. Written as DNA, the CDR3 is TGTGCCAGCAGCCTACCGGGACATCGGGAGAACACTGAAGCTTTCTTT.

This clonotype was counted only a few times. This chain connects TRBV27 to TRBJ2-1; maybe TRBD1 (5 bases). Germline loops: CDR1 MNHEY, CDR2 SMNVEV (reference sequence). The CDR3 sequence is 14 residues long. The ends were cut back, 5 bases at V and 5 bases at J, with 13 bases in the middle. The CDR3 nucleotides read TGTGCCAGCAGTCAGGGTGGGGCCCACAATGAGCAGTTCTTC. It is translated as CASSQGGAHNEQFF.

This clonotype has more than one count but fewer than ten. The CDR3 protein is CASSPPISSTDTQYF. Here the CDR3 DNA reads TGTGCCAGCAGCCCGCCTATATCTAGCACAGATACGCAGTATTTT. The chain couples TRBV7-9 to TRBJ2-3; D is uncertain. Germline values: CDR1 SEHNR, CDR2 FQNEAQ (reference sequence). The CDR3 is 15 residues long. V was trimmed by 5 bases and J by 0 bases, leaving 12 bases between them.

The V call is TRBV18, the J call TRBJ1-1; weak D call: TRBD1 (5 bases). In germline, CDR1 is KGHSH, CDR2 LQKENI. CDR3 length equals 16 residues. V was cut by 6 bases and J by 6 bases, with 23 bases left in between. CDR3: CASSPDTTRRGSEAFF. The CDR3 DNA sequence: TGTGCCAGCTCCCCCGATACGACAAGGAGGGGCTCTGAAGCTTTCTTT. The whole variable domain, remainder taken from reference TRBV18 and TRBJ1-1, is NAGVMQNPRHLVRRRGQEARLRCSPMKGHSHVYWYRQLPEEGLKFMVYLQKENIIDESGMPKERFSAEFPKEGPSILRIQQVVRGDSAAYFCASSPDTTRRGSEAFFGQGTRLTVV.

The CDR3 is CASSQGPTNTGELFF. In DNA, the CDR3 is TGCGCCAGCAGCCAGGGACCTACGAACACCGGGGAGCTGTTTTTT. This chain uses TRBV4-3 with TRBJ2-2, with D possibly being TRBD1 or TRBD2 (5 bases each). This CDR3 spans 15 amino acids. V was pared by 3 bases and J by 0 bases, with 8 bases between. CDR1 LGHNA and CDR2 YSLEER come from the germline V gene.

The V call is TRBV2, the J call TRBJ2-5, with unresolved D. Germline lookup yields CDR1 SNHLY and CDR2 FYNNEI. V was clipped by 3 bases and J by 7 bases, with 21 bases between them. The CDR3 is 16 residues long. This CDR3 is CASSDPTLTEGRTQYF. The CDR3 DNA follows: TGTGCCAGCAGTGACCCAACTCTCACGGAAGGCAGGACCCAGTACTTC.

The chain couples TRBV19 to TRBJ2-1, with a weak D call TRBD1 (5 bases). The V gene lost 3 bases and the J gene lost 0 bases, with 12 bases spanning the gap. Per germline, CDR1 LNHDA and CDR2 SQIVND (reference sequence). The CDR3 loop spans 16 amino acids. The CDR3 DNA reads TGTGCCAGTAGTATGTTGACAGCTAGCTCCTACAATGAGCAGTTCTTC. Protein product: CASSMLTASSYNEQFF.

This clonotype was seen at least ten times. The chain employs TRBV6-1 and TRBJ2-7; D is possibly TRBD1 (6 bases). Germline CDR1 and CDR2: MNHNS and SASEGT. The CDR3 is made up of 13 amino acids. Trimming shortened V by 3 bases and J by 0 bases, and 6 bases separated the two germline ends. CDR3 loop: CASSEDSSYEQYV. As DNA, the CDR3 is TGTGCCAGCAGTGAGGACAGCTCCTACGAGCAGTACGTC.

This clonotype occurred a few times. The J gene is TRBJ1-1, the V gene TRBV6-2 or TRBV6-3; D possibly corresponds to TRBD1 (6 bases). Trimming removed 0 bases at V and 5 bases at J, with 16 bases between. The CDR3 length is 16 residues. Per the germline V gene, CDR1 is MNHEY and CDR2 is SVGEGT. CDR3 bases: TGTGCCAGCAGTTACTCGCCCAGAGGGGGTGGAACTGAAGCTTTCTTT. Protein sequence: CASSYSPRGGGTEAFF.

In its sample, this clonotype was seen a few times. A clone one base away is much larger, so this may be a read error. The chain links TRBV14 to TRBJ2-7, with unresolved D. Trimming removed 4 bases at V and 3 bases at J, with 4 bases between. CDR3 length: 11 amino acids. The germline V gene encodes CDR1 SGHDN and CDR2 FVKESK. DNA of the CDR3: TGTGCCAGCAGCCTCCACTACGAGCAGTACTTC. It translates to CASSLHYEQYF.

The rearrangement joins TRBV7-2 to TRBJ2-5; 8 positions agree with TRBD2. Germline assignment: CDR1 SGHTA and CDR2 FQGNSA. V was pared by 4 bases and J by 4 bases, with 11 bases of the junction left unmatched. The CDR3 spans 16 residues. The CDR3: CASSSPGGGPVETQYF. As DNA, the CDR3 is TGTGCCAGCAGCTCCCCCGGCGGGGGGCCGGTAGAGACCCAGTACTTC.